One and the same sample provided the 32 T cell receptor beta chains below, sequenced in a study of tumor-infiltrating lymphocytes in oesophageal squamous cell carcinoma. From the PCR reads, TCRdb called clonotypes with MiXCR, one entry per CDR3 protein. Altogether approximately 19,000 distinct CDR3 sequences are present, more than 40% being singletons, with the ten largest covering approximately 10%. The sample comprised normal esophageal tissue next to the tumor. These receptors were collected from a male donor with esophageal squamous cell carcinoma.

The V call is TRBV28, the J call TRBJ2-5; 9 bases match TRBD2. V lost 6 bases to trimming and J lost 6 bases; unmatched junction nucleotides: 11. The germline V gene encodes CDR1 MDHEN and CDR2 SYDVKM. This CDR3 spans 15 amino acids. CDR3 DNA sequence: TGTGCCAGCAGCTCTGGTGGGCGGGAGGGAAAGACCCAGTACTTC. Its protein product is CASSSGGREGKTQYF.

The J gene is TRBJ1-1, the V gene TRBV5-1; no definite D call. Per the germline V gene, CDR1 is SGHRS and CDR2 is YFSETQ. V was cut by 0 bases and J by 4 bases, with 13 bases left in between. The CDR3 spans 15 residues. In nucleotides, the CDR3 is TGCGCCAGCAGCTTGGATGGCTACCGGGTCACTGAAGCTTTCTTT. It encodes CASSLDGYRVTEAFF.

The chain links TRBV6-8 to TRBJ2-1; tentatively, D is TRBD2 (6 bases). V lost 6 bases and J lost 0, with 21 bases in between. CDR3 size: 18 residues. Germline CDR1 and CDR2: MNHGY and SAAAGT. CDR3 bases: TGTGCCAGCAGACAAACAGTACTAGCTGCGAGCTCCTACAATGAGCAGTTCTTC. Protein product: CASRQTVLAASSYNEQFF.

In DNA, the CDR3 is TGTGCCAGCAGCTTAGAGCGGGGGGCCGGTGAGACCCAGTACTTC. Translation gives CASSLERGAGETQYF. This sequence joins TRBV11-3 and TRBJ2-5, with TRBD2 matching over 8 bases. This CDR3 is 15 amino acids long. Germline V lookup: CDR1 SGHNT, CDR2 YENEEA. V was pared by 0 bases and J by 5 bases, with 5 bases of the junction left unmatched. The complete variable domain, with remaining parts taken from reference TRBV11-3 and TRBJ2-5, reads EAGVVQSPRYKIIEKKQPVAFWCNPISGHNTLYWYLQNLGQGPELLIRYENEEAVDDSQLPKDRFSAERLKGVDSTLKIQPAELGDSAVYLCASSLERGAGETQYFGPGTRLLVL.

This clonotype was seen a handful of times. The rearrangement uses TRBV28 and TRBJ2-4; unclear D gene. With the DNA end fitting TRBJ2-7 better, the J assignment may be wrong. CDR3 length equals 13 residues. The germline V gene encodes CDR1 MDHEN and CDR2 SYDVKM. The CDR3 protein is CASSLRRLYEQYF. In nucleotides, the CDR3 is TGTGCCAGCAGTTTAAGACGCCTTTACGAGCAGTACTTC.

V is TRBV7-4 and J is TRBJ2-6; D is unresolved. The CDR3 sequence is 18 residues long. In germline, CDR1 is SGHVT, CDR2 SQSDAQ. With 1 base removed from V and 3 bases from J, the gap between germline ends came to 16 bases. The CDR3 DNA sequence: TGTGCCAGCAGCTTAGGACCGAGTCTAGTCCGTGGGGCCAACGTCCTGACTTTC. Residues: CASSLGPSLVRGANVLTF.

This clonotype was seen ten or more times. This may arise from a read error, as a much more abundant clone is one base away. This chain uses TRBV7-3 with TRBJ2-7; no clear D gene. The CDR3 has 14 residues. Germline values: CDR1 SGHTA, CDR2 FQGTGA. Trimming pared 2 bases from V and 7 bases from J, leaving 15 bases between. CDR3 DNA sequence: TGTGCCAGCAGCTTACTCCCACAAACCAATGAGCAGTACTTC. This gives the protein CASSLLPQTNEQYF. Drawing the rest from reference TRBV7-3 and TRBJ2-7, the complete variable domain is GAGVSQTPSNKVTEKGKYVELRCDPISGHTALYWYRQSLGQGPEFLIYFQGTGAADDSGLPNDRFFAVRPEGSVSTLKIQRTERGDSAVYLCASSLLPQTNEQYFGPGTRLTVT.

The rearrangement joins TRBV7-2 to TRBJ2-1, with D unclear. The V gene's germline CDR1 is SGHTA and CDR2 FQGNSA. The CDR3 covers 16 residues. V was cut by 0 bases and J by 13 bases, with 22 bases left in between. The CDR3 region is CASSLAAQYGQETQFF. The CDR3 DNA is TGTGCCAGCAGCTTAGCTGCCCAATACGGCCAAGAGACCCAGTTCTTC.

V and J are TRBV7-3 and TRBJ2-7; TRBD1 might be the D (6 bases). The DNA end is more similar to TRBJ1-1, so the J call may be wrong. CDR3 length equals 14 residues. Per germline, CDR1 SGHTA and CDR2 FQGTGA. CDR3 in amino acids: CASSSDTGRTEAFF. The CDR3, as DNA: TGTGCCAGCAGCTCAGATACAGGGCGGACTGAAGCTTTCTTT.

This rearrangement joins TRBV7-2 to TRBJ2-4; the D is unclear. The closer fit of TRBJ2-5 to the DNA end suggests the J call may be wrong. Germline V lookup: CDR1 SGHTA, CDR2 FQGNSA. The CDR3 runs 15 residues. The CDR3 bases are TGTGCCAGCAGCTTAGAAGGGTTAGGTGCGCAGACCCAGTACTTC. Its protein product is CASSLEGLGAQTQYF.

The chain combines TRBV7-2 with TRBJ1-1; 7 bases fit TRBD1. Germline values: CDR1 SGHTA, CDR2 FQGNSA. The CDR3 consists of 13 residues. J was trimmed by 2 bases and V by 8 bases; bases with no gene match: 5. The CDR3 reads CASDDRANTEAFF. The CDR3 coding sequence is TGTGCCAGCGACGACAGGGCAAACACTGAAGCTTTCTTT.

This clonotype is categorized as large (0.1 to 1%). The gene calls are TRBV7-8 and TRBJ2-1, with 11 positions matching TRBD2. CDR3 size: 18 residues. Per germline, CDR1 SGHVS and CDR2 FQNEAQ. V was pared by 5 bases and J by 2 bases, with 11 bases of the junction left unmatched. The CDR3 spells CASSPPGISGRAYNEQFF. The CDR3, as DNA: TGTGCCAGCAGCCCGCCGGGAATTAGCGGGAGGGCCTACAATGAGCAGTTCTTC.

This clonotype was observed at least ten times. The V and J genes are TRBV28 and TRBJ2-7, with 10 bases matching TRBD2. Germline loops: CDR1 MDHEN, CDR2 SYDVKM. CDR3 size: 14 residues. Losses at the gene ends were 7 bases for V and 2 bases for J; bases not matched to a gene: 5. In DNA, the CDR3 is TGTGCCAGCATTAAAGCGGGAGGGGCCTACGAGCAGTACTTC. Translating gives CASIKAGGAYEQYF.

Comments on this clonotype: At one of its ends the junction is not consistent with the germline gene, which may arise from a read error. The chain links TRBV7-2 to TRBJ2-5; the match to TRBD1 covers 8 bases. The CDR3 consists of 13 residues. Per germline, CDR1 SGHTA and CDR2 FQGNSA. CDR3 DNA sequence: TGTGCCAGCAGCTCCAATACAGGGGGAGGTAAGTTCTTC. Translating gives CASSSNTGGGKFF.

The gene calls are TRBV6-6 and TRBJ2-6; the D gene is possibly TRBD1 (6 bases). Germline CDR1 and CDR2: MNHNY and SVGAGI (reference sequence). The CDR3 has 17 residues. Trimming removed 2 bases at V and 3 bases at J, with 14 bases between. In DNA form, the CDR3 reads TGTGCCAGCAGTTACCGAACCACAGGGCGTGGGGCCAACGTCCTGACTTTC. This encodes CASSYRTTGRGANVLTF.

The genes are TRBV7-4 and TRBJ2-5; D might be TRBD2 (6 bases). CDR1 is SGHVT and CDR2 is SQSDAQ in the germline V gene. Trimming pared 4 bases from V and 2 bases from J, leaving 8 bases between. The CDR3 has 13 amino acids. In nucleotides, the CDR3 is TGTGCCAGCAGCTCCAGCGGGCAAGAGACCCAGTACTTC. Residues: CASSSSGQETQYF.

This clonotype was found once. The CDR3 bases are TGTGCCAGCAGCTCACCTAGCGGGAGGGCCCTAGATACGCAGTATTTT. This encodes CASSSPSGRALDTQYF. This chain joins TRBV7-2 and TRBJ2-5, with TRBD2 matching 12 bases. The J call may be in error: the DNA end matches TRBJ2-3 better. Germline CDR1 and CDR2: SGHTA and FQGNSA. CDR3 length equals 16 residues.

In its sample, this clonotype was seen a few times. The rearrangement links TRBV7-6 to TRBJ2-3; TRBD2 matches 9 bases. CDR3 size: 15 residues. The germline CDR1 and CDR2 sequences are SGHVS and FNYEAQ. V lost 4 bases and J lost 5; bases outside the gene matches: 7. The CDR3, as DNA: TGTGCCAGCAGCTCAATAGCGGGAGCAATAGATACGCAGTATTTT. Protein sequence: CASSSIAGAIDTQYF.

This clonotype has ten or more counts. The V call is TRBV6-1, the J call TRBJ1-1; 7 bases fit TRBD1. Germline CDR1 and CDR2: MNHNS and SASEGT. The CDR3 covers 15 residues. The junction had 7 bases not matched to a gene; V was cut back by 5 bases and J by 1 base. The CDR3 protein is CASSYKGGWNTEAFF. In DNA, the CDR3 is TGTGCCAGCAGTTATAAAGGGGGCTGGAACACTGAAGCTTTCTTT.

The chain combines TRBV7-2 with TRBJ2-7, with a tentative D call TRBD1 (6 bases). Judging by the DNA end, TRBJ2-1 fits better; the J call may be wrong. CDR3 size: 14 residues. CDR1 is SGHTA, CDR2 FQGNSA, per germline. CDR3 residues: CASKLLGQGNEQFF. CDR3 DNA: TGTGCCAGCAAGCTTCTGGGGCAGGGGAATGAGCAGTTCTTC.

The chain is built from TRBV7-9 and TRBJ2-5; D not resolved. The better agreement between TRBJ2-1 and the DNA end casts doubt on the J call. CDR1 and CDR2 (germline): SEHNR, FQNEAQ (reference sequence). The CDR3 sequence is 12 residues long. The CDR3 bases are TGTGCCAGCAGCTTCTATCGCAATGAGCAGTTCTTC. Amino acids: CASSFYRNEQFF.

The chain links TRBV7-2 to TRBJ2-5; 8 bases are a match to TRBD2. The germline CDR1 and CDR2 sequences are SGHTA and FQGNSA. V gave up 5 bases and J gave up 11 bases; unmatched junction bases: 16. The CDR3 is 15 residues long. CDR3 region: CASSPIAGKGVEQYF. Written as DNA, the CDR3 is TGTGCCAGCAGCCCAATAGCGGGAAAGGGAGTTGAGCAGTACTTC.

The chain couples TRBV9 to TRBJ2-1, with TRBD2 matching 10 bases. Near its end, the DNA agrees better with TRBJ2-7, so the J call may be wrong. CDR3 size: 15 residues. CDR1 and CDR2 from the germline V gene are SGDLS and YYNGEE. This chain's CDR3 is CASSVVSGRNNEQYF. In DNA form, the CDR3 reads TGTGCCAGCAGCGTAGTTAGCGGGAGGAACAATGAGCAGTACTTC.

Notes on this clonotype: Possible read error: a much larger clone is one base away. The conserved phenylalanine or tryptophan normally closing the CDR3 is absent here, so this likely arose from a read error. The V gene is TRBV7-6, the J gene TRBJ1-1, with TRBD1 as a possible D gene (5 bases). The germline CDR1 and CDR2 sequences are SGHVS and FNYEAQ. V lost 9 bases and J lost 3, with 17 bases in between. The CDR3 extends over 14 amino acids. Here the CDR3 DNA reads TGTGCCAGTAAAAGGGGAGGAGTACACACTGAAGCTTTCTAT. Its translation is CASKRGGVHTEAFY.

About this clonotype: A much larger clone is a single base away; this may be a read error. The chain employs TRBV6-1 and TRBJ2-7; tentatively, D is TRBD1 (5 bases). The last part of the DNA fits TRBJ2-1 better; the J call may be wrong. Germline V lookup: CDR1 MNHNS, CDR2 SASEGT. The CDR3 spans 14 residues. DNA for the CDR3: TGTGCCAGCAGTGAAGCTTCTCTGCAAGGGGCGCAGTTCTTC. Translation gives CASSEASLQGAQFF.

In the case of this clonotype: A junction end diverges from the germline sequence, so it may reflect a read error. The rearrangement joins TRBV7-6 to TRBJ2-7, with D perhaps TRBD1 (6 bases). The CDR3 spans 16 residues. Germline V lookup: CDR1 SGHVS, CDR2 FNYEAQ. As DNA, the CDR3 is TGTGCTAGCAGCTTAGCCCCGACAGGAAATTCCTACGAGCAGTACTTC. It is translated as CASSLAPTGNSYEQYF.

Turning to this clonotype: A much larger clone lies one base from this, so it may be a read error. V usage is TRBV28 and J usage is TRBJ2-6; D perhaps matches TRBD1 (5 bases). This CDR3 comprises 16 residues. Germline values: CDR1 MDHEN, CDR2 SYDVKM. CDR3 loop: CASSFRLISGASVLTF. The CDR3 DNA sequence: TGTGCCAGCAGTTTCAGGCTTATCTCTGGGGCCAGCGTCCTGACTTTC.

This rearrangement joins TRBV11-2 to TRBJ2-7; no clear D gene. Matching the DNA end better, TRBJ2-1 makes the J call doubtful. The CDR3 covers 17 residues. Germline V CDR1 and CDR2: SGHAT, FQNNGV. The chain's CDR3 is CASSLQAVRSSYNEQFF. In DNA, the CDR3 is TGTGCCAGCAGCTTGCAGGCGGTCCGGAGCTCCTACAATGAGCAGTTCTTC.

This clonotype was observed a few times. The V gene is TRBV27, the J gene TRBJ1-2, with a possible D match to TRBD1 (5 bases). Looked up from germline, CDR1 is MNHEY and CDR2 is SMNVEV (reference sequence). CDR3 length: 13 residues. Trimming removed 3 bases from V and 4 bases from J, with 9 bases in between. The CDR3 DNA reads TGTGCCAGCAGTTTCGGGGGGGGCTATGGCTACACCTTC. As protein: CASSFGGGYGYTF.

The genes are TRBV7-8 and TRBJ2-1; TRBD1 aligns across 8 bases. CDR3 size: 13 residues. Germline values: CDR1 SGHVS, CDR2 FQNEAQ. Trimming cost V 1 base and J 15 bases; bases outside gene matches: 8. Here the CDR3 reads CASSLGRTGKGFF. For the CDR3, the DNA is TGTGCCAGCAGCTTAGGCAGGACAGGGAAGGGGTTCTTC.

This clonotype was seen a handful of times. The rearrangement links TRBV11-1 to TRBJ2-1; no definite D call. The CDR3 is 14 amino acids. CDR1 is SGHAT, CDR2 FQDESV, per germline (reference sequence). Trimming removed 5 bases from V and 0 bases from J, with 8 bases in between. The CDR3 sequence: CASSAVGSYNEQFF. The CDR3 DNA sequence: TGTGCCAGCAGCGCCGTAGGCTCCTACAATGAGCAGTTCTTC. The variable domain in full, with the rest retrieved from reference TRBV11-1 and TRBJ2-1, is EAEVAQSPRYKITEKSQAVAFWCDPISGHATLYWYRQILGQGPELLVQFQDESVVDDSQLPKDRFSAERLKGVDSTLKIQPAELGDSAMYLCASSAVGSYNEQFFGPGTRLTVL.

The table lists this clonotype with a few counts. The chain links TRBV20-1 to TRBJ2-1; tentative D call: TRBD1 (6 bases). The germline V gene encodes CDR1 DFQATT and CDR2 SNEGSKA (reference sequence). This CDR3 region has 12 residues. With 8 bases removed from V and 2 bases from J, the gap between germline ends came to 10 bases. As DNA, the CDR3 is TGCAGTTCCGGGACAACCTACAATGAGCAGTTCTTC. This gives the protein CSSGTTYNEQFF.